This T cell receptor beta chain stems from a study of blood T cells in healthy people across ages. The V and J ends lost 4 bases and 5 bases, in that order; junction bases with no gene match: 10. This CDR3 has 16 residues. Germline-derived CDR1 and CDR2 are MGHRA and YSYEKL. The authors ran a second PCR of about 7 to 11 cycles using a sample-barcoded 5' primer and a J-beta primer mix. In TCRdb, the 5' RACE reads were re-called with MiXCR into one record per CDR3 protein. The sample records approximately 850,000 distinct CDR3 sequences, roughly 44% being singletons. Study conclusions and caveats: The lack of PBMC sorting stopped any conclusive naive versus antigen-experienced comparison. Among long-lived donors, naive CD4+ cells were more numerous and diversity higher than in aged donors.

A note on this clonotype: The antigen is undetermined.

Each sample had at least 7 million PBMCs isolated. The chain has TRBV4-1 and TRBJ2-1, with 8 nucleotides matching TRBD2. The sequence came from a man aged 55-75 years in good health. Input material: blood. DNA for the CDR3: TGCGCCAGCAGCCCGGGGACGGGGGGGCACAACAATGAGCAGTTCTTC. This codes for CASSPGTGGHNNEQFF.